A selection of T cell receptor beta chains follows, all from one sample in a study of blood T cell repertoires in COVID-19. Only in-frame clones appear in the TCRdb table, and some are missing; sequencing was by immunoSEQ multiplex PCR. The sample lists 84,000 or so clones; around 77% were seen once. Specimen: peripheral blood. These receptors originate from a human donor in a cohort sampled during active COVID-19. CDR3s include the opening cysteine and the closing phenylalanine or tryptophan. A D gene is named only where the DNA matches it firmly. Size values are once, few and many counts, or a class for expanded clones, and some rows have none.

V: TRBV28; D: TRBD1; size: -; J: TRBJ2-7; CDR3: CASSSPGRGIGNEQYF; DNA: TGTGCCAGCAGTAGCCCCGGCAGGGGGATAGGCAACGAGCAGTACTTC
V: TRBV5-6; D: -; size: -; J: TRBJ1-3; CDR3: CASSLGLTSGNTIYF; DNA: TGTGCCAGCAGCTTGGGACTGACCTCTGGAAACACCATATATTTT
V: TRBV11-3; D: TRBD2; size: -; J: TRBJ2-3; CDR3: CASSLLAGGVDTQYF; DNA: TGTGCCAGCAGCCTACTAGCGGGGGGAGTGGATACGCAGTATTTT
V: TRBV6-2/TRBV6-3; D: TRBD2; size: few; J: TRBJ2-7; CDR3: CASSYSPSGVDF; DNA: TGTGCCAGCAGTTACTCCCCTAGCGGGGTCGACTTC
V: TRBV2; D: -; size: few; J: TRBJ1-6; CDR3: CARQQENSPLHF; DNA: TGTGCCAGGCAACAGGAAAATTCACCCCTCCACTTT
V: TRBV6-6; D: -; size: -; J: TRBJ1-5; CDR3: CASSPPSSQPQHF; DNA: TGTGCCAGCAGCCCTCCATCGAGTCAGCCCCAGCATTTT
V: TRBV9; D: -; size: -; J: TRBJ2-7; CDR3: CASSPRTASEQYF; DNA: TGTGCCAGCAGCCCCCGGACAGCCTCCGAGCAGTACTTC
V: TRBV7-9; D: -; size: -; J: TRBJ1-2; CDR3: CASRTNYGYTF; DNA: TGTGCCAGCAGAACAAACTATGGCTACACCTTC
V: TRBV5-1; D: TRBD1; size: -; J: TRBJ1-5; CDR3: CASSLEGATQPQHF; DNA: TGCGCCAGCAGCTTGGAGGGGGCGACTCAGCCCCAGCATTTT
V: TRBV6-2/TRBV6-3; D: -; size: -; J: TRBJ2-7; CDR3: CASSRREPYEQYF; DNA: TGTGCCAGCAGTCGCCGCGAACCCTACGAGCAGTACTTC
V: TRBV4-1; D: -; size: -; J: TRBJ2-7; CDR3: CASSQDLGPGEQYF; DNA: TGCGCCAGCAGCCAAGATCTCGGCCCGGGGGAGCAGTACTTC
V: TRBV3-1/TRBV3-2; D: TRBD1; size: once; J: TRBJ1-4; CDR3: CASSVWDSASNEKLFF; DNA: TGTGCCAGCAGTGTATGGGACAGTGCCTCTAATGAAAAACTGTTTTTT
V: TRBV4-3; D: -; size: -; J: TRBJ1-3; CDR3: CASSQDPRSGLGNTIYF; DNA: TGCGCCAGCAGCCAAGATCCTCGCAGCGGGTTAGGAAACACCATATATTTT
V: TRBV24-1; D: TRBD1; size: -; J: TRBJ1-4; CDR3: CATPSARDRAPTNEKLFF; DNA: TGTGCCACGCCGAGCGCACGGGACAGGGCCCCAACTAATGAAAAACTGTTTTTT
V: TRBV18; D: TRBD1; size: few; J: TRBJ2-7; CDR3: CASSPWTGYEQYF; DNA: TGTGCCAGCTCACCCTGGACAGGGTACGAGCAGTACTTC
V: TRBV5-4; D: -; size: -; J: TRBJ2-3; CDR3: CASSLLGLPDTQYF; DNA: TGTGCCAGCAGCTTGCTCGGACTGCCAGATACGCAGTATTTT
V: TRBV28; D: TRBD1; size: -; J: TRBJ1-5; CDR3: CASSFRTGESQPQHF; DNA: TGTGCCAGCAGTTTCCGGACAGGGGAAAGTCAGCCCCAGCATTTT
V: TRBV18; D: TRBD1; size: -; J: TRBJ1-5; CDR3: CASSLPGGSGQPQHF; DNA: TGTGCCAGCTCCCTCCCAGGGGGCTCGGGGCAGCCCCAGCATTTT
V: TRBV5-6; D: -; size: -; J: TRBJ1-2; CDR3: CASRFAGASQYRAYGYTF; DNA: TGTGCCAGCAGGTTTGCAGGGGCGAGTCAATACCGAGCCTATGGCTACACCTTC
V: TRBV11-3; D: TRBD1; size: -; J: TRBJ2-7; CDR3: CASSPGQGEYEQYF; DNA: TGTGCCAGCAGTCCGGGACAGGGGGAATACGAGCAGTACTTC
V: TRBV24-1; D: -; size: -; J: TRBJ2-3; CDR3: CATSDSSSLPSQYF; DNA: TGTGCCACCAGTGATTCAAGTTCACTCCCATCGCAGTATTTT
V: TRBV7-3; D: TRBD2; size: once; J: TRBJ2-5; CDR3: CASSRGVASGQETQYF; DNA: TGTGCCAGCAGCCGTGGGGTGGCTAGCGGGCAAGAGACCCAGTACTTC
V: TRBV10-3; D: -; size: -; J: TRBJ2-6; CDR3: CAIRPGDGANVLTF; DNA: TGTGCCATCAGGCCGGGGGACGGGGCCAACGTCCTGACTTTC
V: TRBV2; D: TRBD1; size: -; J: TRBJ1-2; CDR3: CASRQGPYGYTF; DNA: TGTGCCAGCAGACAGGGGCCCTATGGCTACACCTTC
V: TRBV5-4; D: -; size: -; J: TRBJ1-4; CDR3: CASSLLPGQGEKLFF; DNA: TGTGCCAGCAGCTTATTACCGGGCCAGGGGGAAAAACTGTTTTTT
V: TRBV18; D: -; size: -; J: TRBJ1-2; CDR3: CASSPDYGYTF; DNA: TGTGCCAGCTCACCCGACTATGGCTACACCTTC
V: TRBV25-1; D: TRBD1; size: -; J: TRBJ2-3; CDR3: CASRPDRGQADTQYF; DNA: TGTGCCAGCAGGCCCGACAGGGGGCAGGCAGATACGCAGTATTTT
V: TRBV6-5; D: -; size: -; J: TRBJ1-2; CDR3: CASRGDGGAGTGYTF; DNA: TGTGCCAGCAGGGGGGACGGAGGGGCCGGGACTGGCTACACCTTC
V: TRBV7-2; D: TRBD2; size: once; J: TRBJ2-1; CDR3: CASSLDVAGGHNEQFF; DNA: TGTGCCAGCAGCTTAGATGTAGCGGGGGGGCACAATGAGCAGTTCTTC
V: TRBV2; D: TRBD2; size: -; J: TRBJ2-7; CDR3: CASSDGLAGGSTRSEQYF; DNA: TGTGCCAGCAGTGACGGACTAGCGGGGGGGAGTACACGCAGCGAGCAGTACTTC
V: TRBV11-2; D: TRBD1; size: -; J: TRBJ2-7; CDR3: CASSPGTGTGTYEQYF; DNA: TGTGCCAGCAGCCCTGGCACCGGGACAGGAACTTACGAGCAGTACTTC
V: TRBV5-4; D: -; size: once; J: TRBJ2-2; CDR3: CASSFRGNTGELFF; DNA: TGTGCCAGCAGCTTTCGAGGGAACACCGGGGAGCTGTTTTTT